The 13 T cell receptor beta chains given below trace back to one sample, sequenced in a study of T cells in Graves' hyperthyroidism and ophthalmopathy. Amplification yielded TCR beta CDR3 regions, with RNA transcripts as the source. First-round RT-PCR of the TCR CDR3 relied on the HTBI primer set. TCRdb called the multiplex PCR reads again in MiXCR, with one record for every CDR3 protein. The sample yields 500,000 to 550,000 distinct CDR3 sequences, just under 20% seen once. Sequencing was done on a sample of blood. Receptors were obtained from a man aged 40-49 years with Graves' ophthalmopathy.

The V gene is TRBV20-1, the J gene TRBJ1-2; a weak D match, TRBD1 (5 bases). V lost 0 bases, J lost 5 bases, and 13 bases lay in between. This CDR3 is 14 amino acids long. Germline CDR1 DFQATT, CDR2 SNEGSKA (reference sequence). The CDR3 is CSAREGGGGYGYTF. The CDR3 nucleotides are TGCAGTGCTAGAGAGGGTGGGGGGGGGTATGGCTACACCTTC.

This clonotype has only a few counts. The V call is TRBV5-8, the J call TRBJ2-3; TRBD1 matches at 9 bases. The CDR3 length is 16 residues. CDR1 and CDR2 from the germline V gene are SGHTS and YDEGEE. Losses at the gene ends were 4 bases for V and 1 base for J; bases not matched to a gene: 7. The CDR3 nucleotides are TGTGCCAGCAGCGGGGTCCGGGACAGGGGCACAGATACGCAGTATTTT. Protein: CASSGVRDRGTDTQYF.

The chain couples TRBV6-1 to TRBJ1-2; a possible D gene is TRBD1 (5 bases). Germline CDR1 and CDR2: MNHNS and SASEGT. Trimming cost V 7 bases and J 8 bases, with 14 bases left between them. CDR3 size: 12 residues. The CDR3 DNA follows: TGTGCCAGCACTGGGACCACGGGGGGCTACACCTTC. Protein sequence: CASTGTTGGYTF.

This chain uses TRBV30 with TRBJ2-7; D might be TRBD2 (5 bases). Trimming cost V 5 bases and J 6 bases, with 20 bases left between them. Per germline, CDR1 GTSNPN and CDR2 SVGIG (reference sequence). There are 14 residues in the CDR3. The CDR3 DNA sequence: TGTGCCTGGGCGAGGGTGAGCGGATGGGGCGAGCAGTACTTC. Amino acid sequence: CAWARVSGWGEQYF.

The chain uses TRBV7-2 and TRBJ2-5, with a possible D match to TRBD1 (6 bases). Trimming took off 2 bases at V and 2 bases at J, with 9 bases between the two ends. This CDR3 has 14 residues. CDR1 and CDR2 (germline): SGHTA, FQGNSA. The CDR3 here is CASSLLGQQETQYF. CDR3 DNA sequence: TGTGCCAGCAGCTTACTTGGACAGCAAGAGACCCAGTACTTC.

V usage is TRBV10-3 and J usage is TRBJ2-3, with D hard to call. The CDR3 has 14 amino acids. With 5 bases removed from V and 0 bases from J, the gap between germline ends came to 9 bases. The germline CDR1 and CDR2 sequences are ENHRY and SYGVKD. Written as DNA, the CDR3 is TGTGCCATCAGTCTCGTGGACAGCACAGATACGCAGTATTTT. Its protein is CAISLVDSTDTQYF.

Worth noting for this clonotype: This may stem from a read error, because a much larger clone lies one nucleotide away. CDR3 sequence: CASSFRPAGYNEQFF. The CDR3 DNA is TGTGCCAGCAGTTTCCGACCAGCGGGTTACAATGAGCAGTTCTTC. This sequence joins TRBV6-2 or TRBV6-3 and TRBJ2-1, with D tentatively TRBD2 (6 bases). The V end lost 4 bases, the J end lost 4 bases, and 14 bases lay between the germline ends. There are 15 residues in the CDR3. The germline gives CDR1 MNHEY, CDR2 SVGEGT.

Remarks on this clonotype: A single base separates this from a much larger clone, so it may be a read error. The CDR3 nucleotides read TGTGCCAGCGGGGCGAGCACTGAAGCTTTCTTT. This sequence encodes CASGASTEAFF. This rearrangement joins TRBV2 to TRBJ1-1, with a possible D match to TRBD1 (5 bases). CDR3 length: 11 amino acids. With 8 bases removed from V and 4 bases from J, the gap between germline ends came to 8 bases. The germline V gene encodes CDR1 SNHLY and CDR2 FYNNEI.

The chain joins TRBV29-1 to TRBJ2-7; 15 bases align to TRBD2. V lost 6 bases, J lost 7 bases, and 10 bases stayed unmatched. Germline lookup yields CDR1 SQVTM and CDR2 ANQGSEA. The CDR3 is 15 residues long. The DNA for the CDR3 is TGCAGCGTCGCTGGGACTAGCGGGAGGCCGGGTGAGCAGTACTTC. Its protein product is CSVAGTSGRPGEQYF.

At least ten counts were recorded for this clonotype. The CDR3 here is CASSWTGNNEQFF. As DNA, the CDR3 is TGTGCCAGCAGCTGGACAGGGAACAATGAGCAGTTCTTC. The chain links TRBV7-2 to TRBJ2-1; 8 bases align to TRBD1. With 4 bases clipped from V and 5 bases from J, the junction kept 1 base outside the gene matches. Germline V CDR1 and CDR2: SGHTA, FQGNSA. The CDR3 is 13 amino acids.

The gene calls are TRBV7-6 and TRBJ2-2, with TRBD1 as a possible D gene (5 bases). Trimming stripped 7 bases from V and 7 bases from J, with 19 bases between. The CDR3 contains 15 residues. Germline V gene data show CDR1 as SGHVS and CDR2 as FNYEAQ. This CDR3 is CASTSGGARSGELFF. Written as DNA, the CDR3 is TGTGCCAGCACCTCCGGTGGGGCGCGGAGCGGGGAGCTGTTTTTT. The full variable domain, its missing parts supplied by reference TRBV7-6 and TRBJ2-2, is GAGVSQSPRYKVTKRGQDVALRCDPISGHVSLYWYRQALGQGPEFLTYFNYEAQQDKSGLPNDRFSAERPEGSISTLTIQRTEQRDSAMYRCASTSGGARSGELFFGEGSRLTVL.

This clonotype was counted ten times or more. V is TRBV28 and J is TRBJ2-7; D could derive from TRBD1 or TRBD2 (6 bases each). This CDR3 has 13 residues. Trimming took off 4 bases at V and 3 bases at J, with 10 bases between the two ends. Germline CDR1 and CDR2: MDHEN and SYDVKM. The CDR3 reads CASSSGALYEQYF. CDR3 sequence (DNA): TGTGCCAGCAGTTCGGGGGCCCTCTACGAGCAGTACTTC.

This clonotype has more than one count but fewer than ten. The chain carries TRBV4-1 and TRBJ1-3, with 7 bases aligning to TRBD1. This CDR3 is 17 amino acids long. The germline CDR1 and CDR2 sequences are MGHRA and YSYEKL. V trimming: 0 bases; J trimming: 0 bases; junction bases outside the gene matches: 5. The CDR3: CASSQDSNRGSGNTIYF. DNA for the CDR3: TGCGCCAGCAGCCAAGACTCGAACAGGGGCTCTGGAAACACCATATATTTT.